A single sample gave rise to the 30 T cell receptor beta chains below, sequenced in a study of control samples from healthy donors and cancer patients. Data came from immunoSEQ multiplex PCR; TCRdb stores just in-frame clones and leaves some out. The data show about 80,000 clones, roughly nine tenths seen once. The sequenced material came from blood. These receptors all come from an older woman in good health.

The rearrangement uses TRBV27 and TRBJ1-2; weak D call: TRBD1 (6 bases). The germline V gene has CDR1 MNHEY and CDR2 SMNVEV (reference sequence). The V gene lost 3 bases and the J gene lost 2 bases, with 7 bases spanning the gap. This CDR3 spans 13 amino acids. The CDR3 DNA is TGTGCCAGCAGTTTTAGGGGGAACTATGGCTACACCTTC. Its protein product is CASSFRGNYGYTF.

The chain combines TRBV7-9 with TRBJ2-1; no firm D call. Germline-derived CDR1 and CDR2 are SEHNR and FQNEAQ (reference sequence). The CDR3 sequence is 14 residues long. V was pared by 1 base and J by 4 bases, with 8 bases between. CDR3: CASSLGGLYNEQFF. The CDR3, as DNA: TGTGCCAGCAGCTTAGGCGGCCTTTACAATGAGCAGTTCTTC.

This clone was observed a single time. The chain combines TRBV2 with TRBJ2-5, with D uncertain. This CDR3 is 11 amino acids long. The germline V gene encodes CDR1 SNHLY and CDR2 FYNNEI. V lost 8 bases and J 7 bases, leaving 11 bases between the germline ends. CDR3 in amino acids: CASSPPGTQYF. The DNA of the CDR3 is TGTGCCAGCTCTCCCCCGGGGACCCAGTACTTC.

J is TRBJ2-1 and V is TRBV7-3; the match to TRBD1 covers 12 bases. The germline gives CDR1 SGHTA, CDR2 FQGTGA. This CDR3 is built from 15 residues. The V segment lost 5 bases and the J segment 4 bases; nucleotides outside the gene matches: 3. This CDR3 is CASSQGQGAYNEQFF. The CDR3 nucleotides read TGTGCCAGCAGCCAGGGACAGGGGGCGTACAATGAGCAGTTCTTC.

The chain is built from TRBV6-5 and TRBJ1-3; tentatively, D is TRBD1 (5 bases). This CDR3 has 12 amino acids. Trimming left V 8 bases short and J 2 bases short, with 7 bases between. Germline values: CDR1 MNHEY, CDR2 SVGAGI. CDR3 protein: CASQQAGNTIYF. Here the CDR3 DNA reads TGTGCCAGCCAACAGGCTGGAAACACCATATATTTT.

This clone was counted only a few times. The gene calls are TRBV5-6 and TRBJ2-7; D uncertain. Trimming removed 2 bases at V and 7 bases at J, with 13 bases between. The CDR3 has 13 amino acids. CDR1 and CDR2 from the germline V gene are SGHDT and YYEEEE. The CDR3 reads CASSFSAIGEQYF. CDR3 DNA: TGTGCCAGCAGCTTCTCAGCCATTGGTGAGCAGTACTTC.

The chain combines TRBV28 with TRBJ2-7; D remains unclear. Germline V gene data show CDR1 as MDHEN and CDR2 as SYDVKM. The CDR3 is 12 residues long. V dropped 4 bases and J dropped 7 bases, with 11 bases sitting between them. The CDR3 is CASSSPAREQYF. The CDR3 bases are TGTGCCAGCAGTTCCCCTGCACGGGAGCAGTACTTC.

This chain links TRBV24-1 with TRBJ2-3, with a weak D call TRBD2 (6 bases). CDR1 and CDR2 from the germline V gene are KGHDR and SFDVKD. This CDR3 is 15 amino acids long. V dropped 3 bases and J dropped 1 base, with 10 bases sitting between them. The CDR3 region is CATSDPGTGTDTQYF. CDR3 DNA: TGTGCCACCAGTGATCCCGGGACTGGCACAGATACGCAGTATTTT.

In DNA, the CDR3 is TGTGCCAGCAGCTTAGGGGCAGGGGTTGGACACGAGCAGTACTTC. Protein: CASSLGAGVGHEQYF. The chain employs TRBV7-9 and TRBJ2-7; D is perhaps TRBD1 (6 bases). CDR3 length: 15 amino acids. The germline V and J ends were trimmed by 1 base and 5 bases, with 15 bases remaining between them. Per germline, CDR1 SEHNR and CDR2 FQNEAQ (reference sequence).

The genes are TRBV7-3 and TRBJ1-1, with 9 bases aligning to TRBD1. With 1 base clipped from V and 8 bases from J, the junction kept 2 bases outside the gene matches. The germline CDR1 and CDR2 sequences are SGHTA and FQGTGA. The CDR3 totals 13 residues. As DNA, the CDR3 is TGTGCCAGCAGCTTAAGACAGGGGGGAGAAGCTTTCTTT. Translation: CASSLRQGGEAFF.

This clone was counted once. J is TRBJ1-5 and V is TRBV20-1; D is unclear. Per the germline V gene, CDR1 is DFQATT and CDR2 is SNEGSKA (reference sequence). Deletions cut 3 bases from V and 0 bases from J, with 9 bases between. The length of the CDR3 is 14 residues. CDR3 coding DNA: TGCAGTGCTAGTAGGCAGGTTAGCAATCAGCCCCAGCATTTT. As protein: CSASRQVSNQPQHF.

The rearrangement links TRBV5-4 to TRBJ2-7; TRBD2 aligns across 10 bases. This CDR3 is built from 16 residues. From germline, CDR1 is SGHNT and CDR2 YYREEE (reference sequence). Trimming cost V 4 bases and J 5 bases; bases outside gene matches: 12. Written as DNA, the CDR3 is TGTGCCAGCAGCGGGAGGAGCGGGAGGGCCACGGACGAGCAGTACTTC. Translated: CASSGRSGRATDEQYF.

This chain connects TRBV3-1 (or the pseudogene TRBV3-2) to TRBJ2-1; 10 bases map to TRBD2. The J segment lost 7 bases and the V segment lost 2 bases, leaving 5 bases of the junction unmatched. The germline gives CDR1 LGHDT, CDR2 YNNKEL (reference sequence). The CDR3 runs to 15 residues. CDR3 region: CASSQTLAGGNEQFF. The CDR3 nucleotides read TGTGCCAGCAGCCAAACCTTAGCGGGAGGAAATGAGCAGTTCTTC.

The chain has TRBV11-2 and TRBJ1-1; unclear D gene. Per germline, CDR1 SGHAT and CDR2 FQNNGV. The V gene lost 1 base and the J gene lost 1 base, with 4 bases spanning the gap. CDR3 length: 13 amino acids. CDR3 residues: CASSLGGNTEAFF. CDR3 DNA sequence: TGTGCCAGCAGCTTAGGGGGGAACACTGAAGCTTTCTTT.

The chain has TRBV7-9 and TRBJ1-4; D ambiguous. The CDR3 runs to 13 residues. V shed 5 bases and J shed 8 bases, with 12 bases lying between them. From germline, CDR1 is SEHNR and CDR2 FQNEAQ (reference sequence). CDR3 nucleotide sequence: TGTGCCAGCAGCCTATCGGATGGAGAAAAACTGTTTTTT. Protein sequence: CASSLSDGEKLFF.

The CDR3 reads CATSTSFGTGTGELFF. Written as DNA, the CDR3 is TGTGCCACCAGCACCTCCTTCGGGACAGGGACCGGGGAGCTGTTTTTT. The gene calls are TRBV15 and TRBJ2-2; 9 bases are shared with TRBD1. With V trimmed by 4 bases and J by 5 bases, 8 bases remained unmatched. The CDR3 extends over 16 amino acids. Germline CDR1 and CDR2: LNHNV and YYDKDF (reference sequence). The complete variable domain, with remaining parts taken from reference TRBV15 and TRBJ2-2, reads DAMVIQNPRYQVTQFGKPVTLSCSQTLNHNVMYWYQQKSSQAPKLLFHYYDKDFNNEADTPDNFQSRRPNTSFCFLDIRSPGLGDTAMYLCATSTSFGTGTGELFFGEGSRLTVL.

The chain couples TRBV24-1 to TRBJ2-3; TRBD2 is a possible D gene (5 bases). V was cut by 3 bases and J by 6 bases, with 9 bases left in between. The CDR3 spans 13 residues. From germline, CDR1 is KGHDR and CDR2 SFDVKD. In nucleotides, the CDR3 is TGTGCCACCAGTGATAGGAGGCGGGATACGCAGTATTTT. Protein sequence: CATSDRRRDTQYF.

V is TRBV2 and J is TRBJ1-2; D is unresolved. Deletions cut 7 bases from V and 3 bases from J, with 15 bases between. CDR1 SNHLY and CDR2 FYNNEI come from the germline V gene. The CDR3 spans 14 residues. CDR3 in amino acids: CASNFGNWDYGYTF. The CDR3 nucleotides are TGTGCCAGCAACTTCGGAAACTGGGACTATGGCTACACCTTC.

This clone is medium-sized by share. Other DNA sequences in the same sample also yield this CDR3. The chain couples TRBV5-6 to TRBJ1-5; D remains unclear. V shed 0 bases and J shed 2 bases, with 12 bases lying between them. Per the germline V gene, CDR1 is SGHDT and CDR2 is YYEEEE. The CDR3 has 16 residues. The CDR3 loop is CASSLGAGGGNQPQHF. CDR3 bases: TGTGCCAGCAGCTTGGGGGCCGGCGGGGGCAATCAGCCCCAGCATTTT.

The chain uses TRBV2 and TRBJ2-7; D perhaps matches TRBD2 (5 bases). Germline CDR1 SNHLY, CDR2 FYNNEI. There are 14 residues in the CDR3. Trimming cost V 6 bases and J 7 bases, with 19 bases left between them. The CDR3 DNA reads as TGTGCCAGCAGGAGGGTTCTCGCAGGCAGAGAGCAGTACTTC. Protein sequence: CASRRVLAGREQYF. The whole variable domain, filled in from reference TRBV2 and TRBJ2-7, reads EPEVTQTPSHQVTQMGQEVILRCVPISNHLYFYWYRQILGQKVEFLVSFYNNEISEKSEIFDDQFSVERPDGSNFTLKIRSTKLEDSAMYFCASRRVLAGREQYFGPGTRLTVT.

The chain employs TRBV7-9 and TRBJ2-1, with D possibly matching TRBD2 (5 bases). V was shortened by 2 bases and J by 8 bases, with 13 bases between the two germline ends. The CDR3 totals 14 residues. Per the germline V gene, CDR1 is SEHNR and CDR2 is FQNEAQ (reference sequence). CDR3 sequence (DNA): TGTGCCAGCAGCTTAAAGGTCCTAGCACATGAGCAGTTCTTC. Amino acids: CASSLKVLAHEQFF. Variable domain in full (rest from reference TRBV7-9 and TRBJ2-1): DTGVSQNPRHKITKRGQNVTFRCDPISEHNRLYWYRQTLGQGPEFLTYFQNEAQLEKSRLLSDRFSAERPKGSFSTLEIQRTEQGDSAMYLCASSLKVLAHEQFFGPGTRLTVL.

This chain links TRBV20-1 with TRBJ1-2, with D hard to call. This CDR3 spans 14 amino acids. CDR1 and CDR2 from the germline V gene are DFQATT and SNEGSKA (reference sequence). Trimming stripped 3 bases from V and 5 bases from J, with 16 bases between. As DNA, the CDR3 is TGCAGTGCTAGTAGATCCGCTTTGGGATATGGCTACACCTTC. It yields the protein CSASRSALGYGYTF.

The CDR3 sequence is CASSPKGPTEAFF. Written as DNA, the CDR3 is TGTGCCAGCAGCCCTAAGGGTCCCACTGAAGCTTTCTTT. The chain has TRBV7-9 and TRBJ1-1; no firm D call. This CDR3 has 13 residues. In germline, CDR1 is SEHNR, CDR2 FQNEAQ (reference sequence). The V and J ends lost 5 bases and 4 bases respectively, with 11 bases between them. Combining the CDR3 with reference TRBV7-9 and TRBJ1-1 gives the whole variable domain DTGVSQNPRHKITKRGQNVTFRCDPISEHNRLYWYRQTLGQGPEFLTYFQNEAQLEKSRLLSDRFSAERPKGSFSTLEIQRTEQGDSAMYLCASSPKGPTEAFFGQGTRLTVV.

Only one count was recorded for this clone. DNA of the CDR3: TGCGCCAGCAGCCCAGGACAGGGGGCTGAGCAGCCCCAGCATTTT. Residues: CASSPGQGAEQPQHF. The chain is built from TRBV5-1 and TRBJ1-5, with 11 bases identical to TRBD1. The CDR3 contains 15 residues. Germline V gives CDR1 SGHRS, CDR2 YFSETQ. The trim removed 4 bases at V and 7 bases at J, leaving 7 bases unmatched. The complete variable domain, with remaining parts taken from reference TRBV5-1 and TRBJ1-5, reads KAGVTQTPRYLIKTRGQQVTLSCSPISGHRSVSWYQQTPGQGLQFLFEYFSETQRNKGNFPGRFSGRQFSNSRSEMNVSTLELGDSALYLCASSPGQGAEQPQHFGDGTRLSIL.

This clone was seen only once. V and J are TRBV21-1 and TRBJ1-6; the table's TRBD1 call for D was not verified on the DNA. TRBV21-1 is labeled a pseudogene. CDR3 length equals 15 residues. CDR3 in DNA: TGTGCCAGCAGCAAGCCGACAGAAAGTGATTCACCCCTCCACTTT. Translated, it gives CASSKPTESDSPLHF.

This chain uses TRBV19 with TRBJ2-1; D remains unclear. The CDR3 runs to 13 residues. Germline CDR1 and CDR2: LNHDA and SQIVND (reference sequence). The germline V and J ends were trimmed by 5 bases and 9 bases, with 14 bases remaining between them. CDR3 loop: CASSPISGGEQFF. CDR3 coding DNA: TGTGCCAGTAGTCCAATATCAGGCGGTGAGCAGTTCTTC.

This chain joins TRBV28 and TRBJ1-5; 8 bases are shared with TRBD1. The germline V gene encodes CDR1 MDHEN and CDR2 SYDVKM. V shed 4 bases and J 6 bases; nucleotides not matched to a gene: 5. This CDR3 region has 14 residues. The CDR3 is CASSYRQGIQPQHF. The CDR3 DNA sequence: TGTGCCAGCAGTTATAGACAGGGGATTCAGCCCCAGCATTTT.

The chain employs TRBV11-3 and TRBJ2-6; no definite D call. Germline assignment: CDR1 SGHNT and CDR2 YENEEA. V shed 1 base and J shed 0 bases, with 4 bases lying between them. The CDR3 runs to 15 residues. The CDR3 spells CASSLVYSGANVLTF. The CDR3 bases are TGTGCCAGCAGCTTAGTTTACTCTGGGGCCAACGTCCTGACTTTC.

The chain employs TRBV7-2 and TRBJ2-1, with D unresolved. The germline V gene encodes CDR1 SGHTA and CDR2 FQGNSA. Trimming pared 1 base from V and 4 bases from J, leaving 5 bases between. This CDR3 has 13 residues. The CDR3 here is CASSLGRYNEQFF. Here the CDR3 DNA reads TGTGCCAGCAGCTTAGGGCGGTACAATGAGCAGTTCTTC.

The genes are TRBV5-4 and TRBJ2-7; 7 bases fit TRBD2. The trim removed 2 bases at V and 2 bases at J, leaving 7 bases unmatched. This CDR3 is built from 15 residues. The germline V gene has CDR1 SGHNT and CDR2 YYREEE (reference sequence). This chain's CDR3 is CASSFRAGDPYEQYF. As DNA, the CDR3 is TGTGCCAGCAGCTTTCGGGCGGGGGACCCCTACGAGCAGTACTTC.